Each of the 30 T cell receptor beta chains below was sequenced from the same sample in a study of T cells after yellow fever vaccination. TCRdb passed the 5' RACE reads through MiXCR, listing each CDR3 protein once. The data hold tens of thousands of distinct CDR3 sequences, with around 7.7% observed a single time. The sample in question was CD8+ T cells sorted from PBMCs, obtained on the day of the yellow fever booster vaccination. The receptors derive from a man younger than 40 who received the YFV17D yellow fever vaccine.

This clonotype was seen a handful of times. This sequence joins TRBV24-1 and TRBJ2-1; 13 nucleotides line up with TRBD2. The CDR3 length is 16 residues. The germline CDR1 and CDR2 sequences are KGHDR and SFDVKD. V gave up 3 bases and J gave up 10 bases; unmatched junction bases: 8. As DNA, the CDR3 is TGTGCCACCAGTGATGCCGGGACTAGCGGGATCGAGGAGCAGTTCTTC. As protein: CATSDAGTSGIEEQFF.

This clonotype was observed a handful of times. The CDR3 spells CASSIGSPSYNEQFF. The CDR3 nucleotides read TGTGCCAGTAGTATTGGTAGCCCCTCCTACAATGAGCAGTTCTTC. The chain recombines TRBV19 with TRBJ2-1; no definite D call. The V gene lost 3 bases and the J gene lost 0 bases, with 9 bases spanning the gap. This CDR3 comprises 15 residues. Germline CDR1 and CDR2: LNHDA and SQIVND (reference sequence).

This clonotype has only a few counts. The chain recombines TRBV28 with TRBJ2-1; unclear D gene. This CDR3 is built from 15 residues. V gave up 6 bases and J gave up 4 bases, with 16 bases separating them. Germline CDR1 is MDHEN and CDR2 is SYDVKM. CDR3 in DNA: TGTGCCAGCAGGGCAGGACGATACACTTACAATGAGCAGTTCTTC. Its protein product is CASRAGRYTYNEQFF.

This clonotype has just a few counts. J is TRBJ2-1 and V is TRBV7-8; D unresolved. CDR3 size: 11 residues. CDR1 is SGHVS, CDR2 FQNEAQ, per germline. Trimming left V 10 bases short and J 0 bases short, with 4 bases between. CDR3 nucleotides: TGTGCCATTAGCTCCTACAATGAGCAGTTCTTC. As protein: CAISSYNEQFF. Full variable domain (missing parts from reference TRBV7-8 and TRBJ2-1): GAGVSQSPRYKVAKRGQDVALRCDPISGHVSLFWYQQALGQGPEFLTYFQNEAQLDKSGLPSDRFFAERPEGSVSTLKIQRTQQEDSAVYLCAISSYNEQFFGPGTRLTVL.

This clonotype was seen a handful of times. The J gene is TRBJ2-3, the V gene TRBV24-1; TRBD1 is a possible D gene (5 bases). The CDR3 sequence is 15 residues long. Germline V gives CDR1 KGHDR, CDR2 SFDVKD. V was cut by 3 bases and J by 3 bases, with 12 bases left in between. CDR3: CATSDGDYRTDTQYF. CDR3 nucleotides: TGTGCCACCAGTGATGGGGATTACAGGACAGATACGCAGTATTTT.

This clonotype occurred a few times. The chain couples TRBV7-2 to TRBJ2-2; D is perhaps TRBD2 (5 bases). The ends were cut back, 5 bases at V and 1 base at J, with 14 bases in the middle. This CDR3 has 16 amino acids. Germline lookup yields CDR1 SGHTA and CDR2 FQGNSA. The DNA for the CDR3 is TGTGCCAGCAGCGAAAGGAGCGGTTGGAACACCGGGGAGCTGTTTTTT. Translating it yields CASSERSGWNTGELFF.

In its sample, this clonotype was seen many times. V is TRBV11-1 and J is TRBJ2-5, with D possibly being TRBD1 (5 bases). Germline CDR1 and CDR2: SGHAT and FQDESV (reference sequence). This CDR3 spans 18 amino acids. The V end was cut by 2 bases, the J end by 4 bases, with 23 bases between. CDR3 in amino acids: CASSLPLGRGLLGETQYF. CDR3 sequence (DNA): TGTGCCAGCAGCTTACCCCTCGGTAGGGGCCTCCTGGGAGAGACCCAGTACTTC.

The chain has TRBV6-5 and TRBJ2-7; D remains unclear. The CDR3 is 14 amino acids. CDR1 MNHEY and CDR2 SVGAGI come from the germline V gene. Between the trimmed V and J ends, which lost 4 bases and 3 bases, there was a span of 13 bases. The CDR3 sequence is CASSSISNFYEQYF. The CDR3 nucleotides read TGTGCCAGCAGTTCCATCTCGAACTTCTACGAGCAGTACTTC.

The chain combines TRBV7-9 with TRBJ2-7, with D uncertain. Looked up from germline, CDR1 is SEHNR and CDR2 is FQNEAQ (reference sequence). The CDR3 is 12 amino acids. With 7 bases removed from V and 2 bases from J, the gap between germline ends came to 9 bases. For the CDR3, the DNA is TGTGCCAGCACCCCCCAGACCTACGAGCAGTACTTC. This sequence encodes CASTPQTYEQYF.

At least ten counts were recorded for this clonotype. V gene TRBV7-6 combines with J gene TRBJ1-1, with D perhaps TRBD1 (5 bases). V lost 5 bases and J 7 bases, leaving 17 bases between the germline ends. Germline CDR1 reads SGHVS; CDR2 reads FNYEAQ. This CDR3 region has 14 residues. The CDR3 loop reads CASSPHSGGVEAFF. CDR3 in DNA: TGTGCCAGCAGCCCCCACTCCGGGGGGGTTGAAGCTTTCTTT.

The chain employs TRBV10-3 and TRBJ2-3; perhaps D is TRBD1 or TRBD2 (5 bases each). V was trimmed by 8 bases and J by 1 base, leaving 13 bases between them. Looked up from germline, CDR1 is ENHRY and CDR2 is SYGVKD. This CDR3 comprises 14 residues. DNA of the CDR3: TGTGCCATCGGGGACGCGGTCGGCACAGATACGCAGTATTTT. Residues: CAIGDAVGTDTQYF.

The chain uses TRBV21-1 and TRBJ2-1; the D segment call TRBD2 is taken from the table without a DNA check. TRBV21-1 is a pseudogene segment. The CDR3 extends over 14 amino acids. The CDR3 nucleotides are TGTGCCAAAACTAGGGATCGCTCCTACAATGAGCAGTTCTTC. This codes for CAKTRDRSYNEQFF.

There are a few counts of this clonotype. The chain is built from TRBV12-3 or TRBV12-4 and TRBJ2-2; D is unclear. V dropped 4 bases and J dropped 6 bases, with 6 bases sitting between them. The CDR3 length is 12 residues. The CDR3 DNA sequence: TGTGCCAGCAGTTGGCTGGCCGGGGAGCTGTTTTTT. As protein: CASSWLAGELFF.

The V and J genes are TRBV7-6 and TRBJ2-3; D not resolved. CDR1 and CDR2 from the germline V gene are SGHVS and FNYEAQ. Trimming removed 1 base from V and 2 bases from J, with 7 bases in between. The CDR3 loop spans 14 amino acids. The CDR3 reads CASSLVSDTDTQYF. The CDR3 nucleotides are TGTGCCAGCAGCTTAGTGTCAGACACAGATACGCAGTATTTT.

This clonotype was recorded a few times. The CDR3 is CASSPWDRGEKLFF. In DNA, the CDR3 is TGTGCCAGCAGCCCGTGGGACCGGGGGGAAAAACTGTTTTTT. The chain combines TRBV7-2 with TRBJ1-4; a possible D gene is TRBD1 (5 bases). Trimming took 5 bases from V and 8 from J, leaving 15 bases between them. This CDR3 has 14 residues. Germline assignment: CDR1 SGHTA and CDR2 FQGNSA.

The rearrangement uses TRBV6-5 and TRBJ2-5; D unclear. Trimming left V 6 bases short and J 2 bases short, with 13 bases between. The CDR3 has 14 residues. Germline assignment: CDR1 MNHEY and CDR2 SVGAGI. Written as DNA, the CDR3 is TGTGCCAGCAGCTACGCCGGCTCGCAAGAGACCCAGTACTTC. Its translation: CASSYAGSQETQYF.

The CDR3 nucleotides read TGTGCCAGCAGCAGGACCTCTGGCGCCGAGCAGTACTTC. The encoded protein is CASSRTSGAEQYF. The gene calls are TRBV11-3 and TRBJ2-7; D not certain. This CDR3 has 13 residues. Trimming left V 5 bases short and J 6 bases short, with 14 bases between. The germline gives CDR1 SGHNT, CDR2 YENEEA.

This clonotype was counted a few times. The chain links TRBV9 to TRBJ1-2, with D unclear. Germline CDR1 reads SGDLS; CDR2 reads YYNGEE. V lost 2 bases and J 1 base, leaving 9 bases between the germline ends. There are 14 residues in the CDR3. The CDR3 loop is CASSVVGSNYGYTF. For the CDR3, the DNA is TGTGCCAGCAGCGTTGTCGGGAGTAACTATGGCTACACCTTC.

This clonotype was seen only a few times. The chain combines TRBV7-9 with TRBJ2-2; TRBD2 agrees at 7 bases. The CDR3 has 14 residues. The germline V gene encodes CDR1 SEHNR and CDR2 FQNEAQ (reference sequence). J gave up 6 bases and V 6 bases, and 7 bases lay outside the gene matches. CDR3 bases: TGTGCCAGCAGGCTCGTGCGGGAGTCCGGGGAGCTGTTTTTT. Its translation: CASRLVRESGELFF.

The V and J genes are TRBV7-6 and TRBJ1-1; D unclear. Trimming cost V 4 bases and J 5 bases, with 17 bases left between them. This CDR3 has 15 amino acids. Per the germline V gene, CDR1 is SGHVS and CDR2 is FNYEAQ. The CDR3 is CASSSPLGVETEAFF. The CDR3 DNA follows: TGTGCCAGCAGCTCTCCCTTGGGCGTGGAGACTGAAGCTTTCTTT.

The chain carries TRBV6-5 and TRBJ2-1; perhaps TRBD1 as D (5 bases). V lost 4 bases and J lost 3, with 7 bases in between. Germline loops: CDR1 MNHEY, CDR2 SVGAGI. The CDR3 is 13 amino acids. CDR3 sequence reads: CASSSRVYNEQFF. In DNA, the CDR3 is TGTGCCAGCAGTTCCAGGGTCTACAATGAGCAGTTCTTC.

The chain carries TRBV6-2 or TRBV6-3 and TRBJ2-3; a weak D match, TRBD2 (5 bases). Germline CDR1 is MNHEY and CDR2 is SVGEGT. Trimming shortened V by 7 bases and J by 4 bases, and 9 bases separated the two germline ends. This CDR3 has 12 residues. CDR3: CASTGNSDTQYF. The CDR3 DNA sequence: TGTGCCAGCACGGGGAATTCAGATACGCAGTATTTT.

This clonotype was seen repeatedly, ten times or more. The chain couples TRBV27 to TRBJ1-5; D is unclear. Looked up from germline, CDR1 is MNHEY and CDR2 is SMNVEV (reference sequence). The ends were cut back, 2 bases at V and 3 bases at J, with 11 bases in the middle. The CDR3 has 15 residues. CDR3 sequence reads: CASSLGVSSNQPQHF. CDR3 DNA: TGTGCCAGCAGTTTAGGGGTTTCATCCAATCAGCCCCAGCATTTT.

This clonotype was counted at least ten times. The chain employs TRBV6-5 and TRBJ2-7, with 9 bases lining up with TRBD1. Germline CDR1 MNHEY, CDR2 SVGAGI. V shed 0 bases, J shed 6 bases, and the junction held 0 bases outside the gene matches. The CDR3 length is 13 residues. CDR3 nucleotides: TGTGCCAGCAGTTACTCGACAGGGGGCGAGCAGTACTTC. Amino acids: CASSYSTGGEQYF.

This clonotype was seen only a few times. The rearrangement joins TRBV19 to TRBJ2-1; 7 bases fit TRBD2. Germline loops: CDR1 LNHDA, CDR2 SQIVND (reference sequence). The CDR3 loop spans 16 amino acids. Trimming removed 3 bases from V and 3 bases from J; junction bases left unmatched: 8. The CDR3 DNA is TGTGCCAGTAGTATCGGGGCTAGCGGATTCTACAATGAGCAGTTCTTC. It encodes CASSIGASGFYNEQFF. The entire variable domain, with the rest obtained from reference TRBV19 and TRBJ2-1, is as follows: DGGITQSPKYLFRKEGQNVTLSCEQNLNHDAMYWYRQDPGQGLRLIYYSQIVNDFQKGDIAEGYSVSREKKESFPLTVTSAQKNPTAFYLCASSIGASGFYNEQFFGPGTRLTVL.

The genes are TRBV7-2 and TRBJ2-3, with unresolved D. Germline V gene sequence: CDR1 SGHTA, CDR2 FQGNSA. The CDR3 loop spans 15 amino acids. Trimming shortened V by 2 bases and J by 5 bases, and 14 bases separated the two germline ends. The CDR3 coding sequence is TGTGCCAGCAGCTTAATCCCCCCCCCCTTAGATACGCAGTATTTT. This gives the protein CASSLIPPPLDTQYF.

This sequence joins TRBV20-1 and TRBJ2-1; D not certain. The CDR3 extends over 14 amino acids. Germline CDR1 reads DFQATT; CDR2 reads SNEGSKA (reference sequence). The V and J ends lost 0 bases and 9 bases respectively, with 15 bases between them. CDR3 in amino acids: CSARDNTHWGEQFF. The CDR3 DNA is TGCAGTGCTAGAGATAATACACACTGGGGTGAGCAGTTCTTC.

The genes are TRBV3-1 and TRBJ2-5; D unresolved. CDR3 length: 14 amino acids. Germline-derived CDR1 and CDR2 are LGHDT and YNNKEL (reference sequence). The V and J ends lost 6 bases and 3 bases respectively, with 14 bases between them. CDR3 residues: CASRLRTSEETQYF. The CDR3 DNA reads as TGTGCCAGCAGATTGAGGACCAGCGAAGAGACCCAGTACTTC.

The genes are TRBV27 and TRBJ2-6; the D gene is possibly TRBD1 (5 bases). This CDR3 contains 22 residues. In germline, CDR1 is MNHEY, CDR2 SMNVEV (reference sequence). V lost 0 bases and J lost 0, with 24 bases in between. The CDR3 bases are TGTGCCAGCAGTTTATCTCTTACCCGAAGGGGTTTGGTTGACTCTGGGGCCAACGTCCTGACTTTC. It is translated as CASSLSLTRRGLVDSGANVLTF.

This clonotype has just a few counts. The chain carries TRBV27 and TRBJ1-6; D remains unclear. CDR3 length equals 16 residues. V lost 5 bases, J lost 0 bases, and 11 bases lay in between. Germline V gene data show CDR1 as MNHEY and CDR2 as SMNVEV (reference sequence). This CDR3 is CASSPWGSSYNSPLHF. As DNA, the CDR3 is TGTGCCAGCAGTCCGTGGGGTTCCTCCTATAATTCACCCCTCCACTTT.